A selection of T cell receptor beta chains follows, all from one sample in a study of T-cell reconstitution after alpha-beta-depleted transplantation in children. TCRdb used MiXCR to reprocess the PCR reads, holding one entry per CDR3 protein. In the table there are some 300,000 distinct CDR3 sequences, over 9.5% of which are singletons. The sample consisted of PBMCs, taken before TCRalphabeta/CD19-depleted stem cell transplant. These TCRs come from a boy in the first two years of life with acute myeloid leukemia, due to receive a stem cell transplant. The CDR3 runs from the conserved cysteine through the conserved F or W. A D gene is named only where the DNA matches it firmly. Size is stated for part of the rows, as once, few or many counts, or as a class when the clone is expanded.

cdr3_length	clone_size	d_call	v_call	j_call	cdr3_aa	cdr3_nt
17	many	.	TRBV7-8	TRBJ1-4	CASSFGGGPTTNEKLFF	TGTGCCAGCAGCTTTGGCGGGGGGCCCACAACTAATGAAAAACTGTTTTTT
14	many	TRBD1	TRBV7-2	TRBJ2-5	CASSTPQGWETQYF	TGTGCCAGCAGCACGCCACAGGGGTGGGAGACCCAGTACTTC
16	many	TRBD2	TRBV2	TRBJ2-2	CASSEVPREDTGELFF	TGTGCCAGCAGTGAAGTTCCGCGGGAGGACACCGGGGAGCTGTTTTTT
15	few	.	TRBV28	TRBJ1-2	CASSLGGDPRFGYTF	TGTGCCAGCAGTTTAGGTGGCGACCCTAGGTTTGGCTACACCTTC
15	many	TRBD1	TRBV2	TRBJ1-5	CASSGTGGGSQPQHF	TGTGCCAGCAGTGGGACAGGGGGAGGTAGTCAGCCCCAGCATTTT
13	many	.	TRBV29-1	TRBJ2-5	CSVDVGYQETQYF	TGCAGCGTTGATGTGGGGTACCAAGAGACCCAGTACTTC
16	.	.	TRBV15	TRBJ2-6	CATSRPRHSGANVLTF	TGTGCCACCAGCAGACCTCGACACTCTGGGGCCAACGTCCTGACTTTC
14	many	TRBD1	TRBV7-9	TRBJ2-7	CASSLFSTGTMQYF	TGTGCCAGCAGCCTATTTTCGACAGGGACAATGCAGTACTTC
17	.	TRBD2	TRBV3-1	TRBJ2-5	CACSQDRMRGGSETQYF	TGTGCCTGCAGCCAAGATCGGATGCGGGGGGGCTCAGAGACCCAGTACTTC
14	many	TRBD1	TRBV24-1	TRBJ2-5	CATSDTGQQETQYF	TGTGCCACCAGTGATACGGGACAGCAAGAGACCCAGTACTTC
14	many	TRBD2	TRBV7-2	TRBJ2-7	CASSLASGSYEQYF	TGTGCCAGCAGCTTAGCTAGCGGGTCCTACGAGCAGTACTTC
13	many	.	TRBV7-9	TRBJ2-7	CASSLGQPTGQYF	TGTGCCAGCAGCCTTGGACAGCCCACCGGGCAGTACTTC
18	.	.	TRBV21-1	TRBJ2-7	CASSKGGEKQGQSYEQYF	TGTGCCAGCAGCAAAGGAGGGGAAAAACAGGGCCAATCCTACGAGCAGTACTTC
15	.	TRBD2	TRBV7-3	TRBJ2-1	CASSKTSGGYNEQFF	TGTGCCAGCAGCAAGACTAGCGGGGGTTACAATGAGCAGTTCTTC
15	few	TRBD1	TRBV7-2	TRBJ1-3	CASSLSTGAGNTIYF	TGTGCCAGCAGCTTATCAACAGGGGCTGGAAACACCATATATTTT
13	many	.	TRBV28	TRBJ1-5	CASSNRSSQPQHF	TGTGCCAGCAGCAACAGGTCCAGTCAGCCCCAGCATTTT
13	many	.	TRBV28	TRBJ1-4	CASSLGSVEKLFF	TGTGCCAGCAGTTTGGGCTCGGTTGAAAAACTGTTTTTT
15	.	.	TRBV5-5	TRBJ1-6	CASSFWTGGSTPLHF	TGTGCCAGCAGCTTCTGGACGGGGGGCAGTACACCCCTCCACTTT
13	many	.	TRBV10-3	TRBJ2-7	CAILGGAGEEQYF	TGTGCCATCTTAGGGGGGGCAGGGGAAGAGCAGTACTTC
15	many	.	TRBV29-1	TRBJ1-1	CSVEQGTWVNTEAFF	TGCAGCGTTGAACAGGGAACTTGGGTGAACACTGAAGCTTTCTTT
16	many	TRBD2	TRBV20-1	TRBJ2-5	CSAIPPLAGDRETQYF	TGCAGTGCCATTCCCCCCCTAGCGGGAGATAGGGAGACCCAGTACTTC
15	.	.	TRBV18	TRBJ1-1	CASSPTGYRNTEAFF	TGTGCCAGCTCACCCACAGGGTATCGGAACACTGAAGCTTTCTTT
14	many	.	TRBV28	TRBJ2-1	CASSLLDATDEQFF	TGTGCCAGCAGTTTACTAGACGCTACGGATGAGCAGTTCTTC
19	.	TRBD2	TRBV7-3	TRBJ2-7	CASSPEGGLAGVITYEQYF	TGTGCCAGCAGCCCGGAGGGGGGACTAGCGGGAGTAATAACCTACGAGCAGTACTTC